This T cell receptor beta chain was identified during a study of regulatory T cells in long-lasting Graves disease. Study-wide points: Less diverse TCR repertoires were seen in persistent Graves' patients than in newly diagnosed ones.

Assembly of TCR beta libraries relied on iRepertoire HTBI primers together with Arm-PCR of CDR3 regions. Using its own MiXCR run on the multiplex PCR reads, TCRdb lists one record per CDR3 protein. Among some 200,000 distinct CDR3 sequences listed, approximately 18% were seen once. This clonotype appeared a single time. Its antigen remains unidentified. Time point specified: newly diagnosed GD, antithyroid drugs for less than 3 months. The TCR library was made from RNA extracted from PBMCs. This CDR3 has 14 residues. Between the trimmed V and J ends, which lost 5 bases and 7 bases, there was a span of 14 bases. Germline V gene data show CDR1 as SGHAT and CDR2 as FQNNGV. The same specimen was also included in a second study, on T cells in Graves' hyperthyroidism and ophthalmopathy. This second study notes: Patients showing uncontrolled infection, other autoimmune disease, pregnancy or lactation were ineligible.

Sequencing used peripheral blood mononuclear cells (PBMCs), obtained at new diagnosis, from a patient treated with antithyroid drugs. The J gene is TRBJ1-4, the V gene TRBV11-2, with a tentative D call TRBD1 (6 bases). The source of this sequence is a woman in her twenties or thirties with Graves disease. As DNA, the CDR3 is TGTGCCAGCAGCACCGGGACATGGTCTGAAAAACTGTTTTTT. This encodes CASSTGTWSEKLFF.